This T cell receptor beta chain was sequenced during a study of blood T cell repertoires in COVID-19. Sequencing used immunoSEQ multiplex PCR; TCRdb keeps in-frame clones, though not all of them. The sample shows 130,000 or so clones, 88% of them seen only once. After removal of 1 base from V and 7 bases from J, the junction contained 8 bases not matched to a gene. Germline CDR1 is KGHSH and CDR2 is LQKENI. The CDR3 extends over 16 amino acids. The chain joins TRBV18 to TRBJ2-7; 12 nucleotides align to TRBD2. The sample comprised peripheral blood. The receptor's source is a man in his sixties or seventies with active COVID-19. The CDR3, as DNA: TGTGCCAGCTCACCACGGGCTAGCGGGAGGGCGGGAGAGCAGTACTTC. Encoded protein: CASSPRASGRAGEQYF.